A single TCR beta chain is shown here with its context. The sample is drawn from a study of shared T cell receptors in the human thymus. The method was immunoSEQ multiplex PCR; TCRdb's version includes in-frame clones alone and lacks a portion of them. The table shows about 730,000 clones, with roughly 85% occurring only once. The V gene end was trimmed by 3 bases and the J gene end by 6 bases; junction bases not matched to a gene: 5. The CDR3 runs to 13 residues. The germline V gene encodes CDR1 SQVTM and CDR2 ANQGSEA. This sample was shared with a second study, whose subject was human thymus T cells.

This TCR was sampled from a girl less than two years old with a congenital heart defect. The rearrangement joins TRBV29-1 to TRBJ1-2; 9 bases align to TRBD1. What was sequenced was thymocytes. The CDR3 DNA reads TGCAGCGTTGAGGATAACAGGGGGCATGGCTACACCTTC. Translating gives CSVEDNRGHGYTF. Supplemented by reference TRBV29-1 and TRBJ1-2, the full variable domain reads SAVISQKPSRDICQRGTSLTIQCQVDSQVTMMFWYRQQPGQSLTLIATANQGSEATYESGFVIDKFPISRPNLTFSTLTVSNMSPEDSSIYLCSVEDNRGHGYTFGSGTRLTVV.